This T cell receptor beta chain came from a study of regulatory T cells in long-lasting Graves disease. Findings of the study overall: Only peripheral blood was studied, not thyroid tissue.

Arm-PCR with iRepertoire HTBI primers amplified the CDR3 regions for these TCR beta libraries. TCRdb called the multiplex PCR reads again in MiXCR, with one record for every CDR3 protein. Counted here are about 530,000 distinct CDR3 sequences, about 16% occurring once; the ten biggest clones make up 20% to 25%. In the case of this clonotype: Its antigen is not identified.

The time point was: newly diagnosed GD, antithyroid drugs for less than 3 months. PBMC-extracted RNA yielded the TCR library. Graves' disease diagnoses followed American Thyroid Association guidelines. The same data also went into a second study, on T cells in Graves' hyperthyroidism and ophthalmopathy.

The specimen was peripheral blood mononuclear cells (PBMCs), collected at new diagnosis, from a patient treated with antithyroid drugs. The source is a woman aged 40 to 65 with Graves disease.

The CDR3 region is CASSRYSGGALDTQYF. CDR3 coding DNA: TGCGCCAGCAGTCGCTATAGCGGGGGGGCCTTAGATACGCAGTATTTT. The chain couples TRBV4-1 to TRBJ2-3, with 11 positions matching TRBD2. V lost 6 bases, J lost 5 bases, and 10 bases stayed unmatched. The CDR3 is made up of 16 amino acids. Germline CDR1 and CDR2: MGHRA and YSYEKL.